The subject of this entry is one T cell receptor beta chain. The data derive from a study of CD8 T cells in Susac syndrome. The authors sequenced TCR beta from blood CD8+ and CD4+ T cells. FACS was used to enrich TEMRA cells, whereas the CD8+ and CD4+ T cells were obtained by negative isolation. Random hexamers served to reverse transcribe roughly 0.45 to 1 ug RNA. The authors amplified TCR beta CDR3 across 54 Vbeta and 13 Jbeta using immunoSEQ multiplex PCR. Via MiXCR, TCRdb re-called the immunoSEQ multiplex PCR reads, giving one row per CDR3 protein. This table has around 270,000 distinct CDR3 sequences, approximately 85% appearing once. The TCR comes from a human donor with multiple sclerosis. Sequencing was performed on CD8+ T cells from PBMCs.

DNA of the CDR3: TGCGCCAGCAGCCCGATCATTGTGCTAGCGGGAGTTAACAATGAGCAGTTCTTC. Amino acid sequence: CASSPIIVLAGVNNEQFF. The chain joins TRBV4-1 to TRBJ2-1; TRBD2 matches at 10 bases. V trimming: 4 bases; J trimming: 5 bases; junction bases outside the gene matches: 14. This CDR3 spans 18 amino acids. From germline, CDR1 is MGHRA and CDR2 YSYEKL.